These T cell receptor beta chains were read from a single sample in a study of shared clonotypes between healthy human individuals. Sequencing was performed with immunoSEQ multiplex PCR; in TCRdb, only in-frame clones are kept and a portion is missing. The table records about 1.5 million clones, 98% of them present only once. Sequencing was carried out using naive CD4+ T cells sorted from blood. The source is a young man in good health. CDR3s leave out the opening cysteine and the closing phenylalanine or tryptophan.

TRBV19,ASRPRGGQGNQPQH
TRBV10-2,ASSDSIQPQH
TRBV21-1,ASSPWSGLPIAKNIQY
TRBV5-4,ASSSKQGVVAKNIQY
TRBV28,ASSLQGLNQPQH
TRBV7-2,ASSLTGGYGYT
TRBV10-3,AISGNYEQY
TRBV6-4,ASSETGTGFPYEQY
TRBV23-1,ASSLKWEYNEQF
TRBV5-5,AGGRGFGTDTQY
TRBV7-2,ASSLFERAEAF
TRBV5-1,ASSSDRTTPY
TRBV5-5,ASTVAGVGTQY